This T cell receptor (beta chain) is from a study of T cells expressing NK-cell markers. The CDR3 consists of 14 residues. TCRdb re-called the 5' RACE reads; one entry per CDR3 protein, DNA not given. The listing contains roughly 390,000 distinct CDR3 sequences. The gene calls are TRBV12-3 or TRBV12-4 and TRBJ2-3; TCRdb's D call, TRBD1, is unchecked because there is no DNA. What was sequenced was blood T cells: a sorted CD56 or NKG2C T cell subset, CD4+ or CD8+ T cells, or bulk PBMC T cells (not recorded which). The sequence came from a woman aged 45-65 years in good health. The CDR3 here is CASSPGGTQDTQYF.